Listed here are 15 T cell receptor beta chains from one sample, sequenced in a study of cytomegalovirus exposure and HLA in healthy donors. Both 60 Vbeta primers and 13 Jbeta primers went into the PCR. Libraries were prepared by immunoSEQ multiplex PCR; TCRdb keeps only in-frame clonotypes and omits some of them. The top ten clones hold almost 2% of a sample with about 150,000 clones, approximately 86% of them seen once. The specimen was PBMCs. All receptors come from a woman in her late teens or twenties in good health and CMV-seronegative.

The rearrangement joins TRBV5-1 to TRBJ2-3, with 7 positions matching TRBD2. The CDR3 extends over 15 amino acids. The J segment lost 2 bases and the V segment lost 0 bases, leaving 3 bases of the junction unmatched. Germline loops: CDR1 SGHRS, CDR2 YFSETQ. The CDR3: CASSLDGGYTDTQYF. CDR3 sequence (DNA): TGCGCCAGCAGCTTGGACGGGGGGTACACAGATACGCAGTATTTT.

This clone was recorded a few times. The rearrangement joins TRBV7-3 to TRBJ2-1, with 7 bases matching TRBD1. V dropped 4 bases and J dropped 8; count of bases not matched to a gene: 2. In germline, CDR1 is SGHTA, CDR2 FQGTGA. The CDR3 is 12 residues long. CDR3 DNA: TGTGCCAGCAGCTCAGGGGGAGATGAGCAGTTCTTC. This translates into CASSSGGDEQFF.

CDR3 sequence reads: CASSVRDRRGYTF. The DNA for the CDR3 is TGTGCCAGCAGCGTCCGGGACAGAAGGGGCTACACCTTC. The V gene is TRBV13, the J gene TRBJ1-2; 7 bases map to TRBD1. The germline V gene has CDR1 PRHDT and CDR2 FYEKMQ (reference sequence). V lost 5 bases, J lost 8 bases, and 8 bases stayed unmatched. This CDR3 comprises 13 residues.

This clone was counted a single time. J is TRBJ2-1 and V is TRBV9; the match to TRBD1 covers 9 bases. This CDR3 has 14 amino acids. Germline lookup yields CDR1 SGDLS and CDR2 YYNGEE. Losses at the gene ends were 4 bases for V and 8 bases for J; bases not matched to a gene: 7. The CDR3 region has the DNA TGTGCCAGCAGCCTGGGGACAGGGAGGGATGAGCAGTTCTTC. This codes for CASSLGTGRDEQFF.

The chain carries TRBV7-2 and TRBJ2-1, with D perhaps matching TRBD1 (6 bases). CDR1 is SGHTA and CDR2 is FQGNSA in the germline V gene. The CDR3 contains 14 residues. Trimming stripped 1 base from V and 6 bases from J, with 10 bases between. Here the CDR3 reads CASSLGFRGNEQFF. CDR3 sequence (DNA): TGTGCCAGCAGCTTAGGGTTCAGGGGCAATGAGCAGTTCTTC. Variable domain in full (rest from reference TRBV7-2 and TRBJ2-1): GAGVSQSPSNKVTEKGKDVELRCDPISGHTALYWYRQSLGQGLEFLIYFQGNSAPDKSGLPSDRFSAERTGGSVSTLTIQRTQQEDSAVYLCASSLGFRGNEQFFGPGTRLTVL.

The rearrangement links TRBV28 to TRBJ2-6; a possible D gene is TRBD2 (5 bases). CDR3 length: 16 amino acids. In germline, CDR1 is MDHEN, CDR2 SYDVKM. V was pared by 4 bases and J by 4 bases, with 14 bases between. The CDR3 nucleotides read TGTGCCAGCAGTTCTAGCCCCTTGGGGGGGGCCAACGTCCTGACTTTC. Its translation: CASSSSPLGGANVLTF. The full variable domain, in which reference TRBV28 and TRBJ2-6 provide the parts outside the CDR3, is DVKVTQSSRYLVKRTGEKVFLECVQDMDHENMFWYRQDPGLGLRLIYFSYDVKMKEKGDIPEGYSVSREKKERFSLILESASTNQTSMYLCASSSSPLGGANVLTFGAGSRLTVL.

The chain carries TRBV7-9 and TRBJ2-5; D gene uncertain. Germline CDR1 reads SEHNR; CDR2 reads FQNEAQ (reference sequence). V was pared by 1 base and J by 2 bases, with 8 bases between. CDR3 length: 14 residues. The CDR3 sequence: CASSLGARQETQYF. Here the CDR3 DNA reads TGTGCCAGCAGCTTAGGGGCCAGGCAAGAGACCCAGTACTTC.

This chain connects TRBV7-9 to TRBJ2-3; 7 bases match TRBD1. The CDR3 contains 16 residues. Per the germline V gene, CDR1 is SEHNR and CDR2 is FQNEAQ (reference sequence). J was trimmed by 1 base and V by 1 base; bases with no gene match: 5. The CDR3 DNA sequence: TGTGCCAGCAGCTTAGGGCCAGGGGGACGCACAGATACGCAGTATTTT. It codes for CASSLGPGGRTDTQYF.

V is TRBV7-9 and J is TRBJ2-1; 11 nucleotides line up with TRBD2. This CDR3 region has 15 residues. The V gene's germline CDR1 is SEHNR and CDR2 FQNEAQ (reference sequence). J was trimmed by 7 bases and V by 5 bases; bases with no gene match: 7. The DNA of the CDR3 is TGTGCCAGCAGCCTTAGCGGGAGGGCCGAGAATGAGCAGTTCTTC. Its protein is CASSLSGRAENEQFF. Supplemented by reference TRBV7-9 and TRBJ2-1, the full variable domain reads DTGVSQNPRHKITKRGQNVTFRCDPISEHNRLYWYRQTLGQGPEFLTYFQNEAQLEKSRLLSDRFSAERPKGSFSTLEIQRTEQGDSAMYLCASSLSGRAENEQFFGPGTRLTVL.

The V call is TRBV7-9, the J call TRBJ2-1; maybe TRBD2 (7 bases). The CDR3 runs 17 residues. Trimming left V 2 bases short and J 4 bases short, with 18 bases between. CDR1 is SEHNR and CDR2 is FQNEAQ in the germline V gene (reference sequence). CDR3 sequence reads: CASSLPPAGARYNEQFF. In DNA form, the CDR3 reads TGTGCCAGCAGCTTACCCCCCGCGGGGGCCAGATACAATGAGCAGTTCTTC.

The V call is TRBV19, the J call TRBJ1-2; possible D gene TRBD1, 6 bases. The germline CDR1 and CDR2 sequences are LNHDA and SQIVND (reference sequence). Deletions cut 5 bases from V and 5 bases from J, with 18 bases between. CDR3 length equals 15 residues. For the CDR3, the DNA is TGTGCCAGTAGTCGAGAGCTTGGACAGTCTTATGGCTACACCTTC. Amino acid sequence: CASSRELGQSYGYTF.

The V call is TRBV4-1, the J call TRBJ2-7; weak D call: TRBD2 (6 bases). CDR1 and CDR2 (germline): MGHRA, YSYEKL. Trimming removed 4 bases at V and 0 bases at J, with 7 bases between. The CDR3 has 13 residues. CDR3 sequence reads: CASSREVSYEQYF. In DNA form, the CDR3 reads TGCGCCAGCAGCCGGGAGGTCTCCTACGAGCAGTACTTC.

CDR3 loop: CASSQDALAGEGEQFF. Here the CDR3 DNA reads TGCGCCAGCAGCCAAGATGCACTAGCGGGAGAGGGTGAGCAGTTCTTC. J is TRBJ2-1 and V is TRBV4-1; 11 bases are a match to TRBD2. CDR3 length: 16 amino acids. The V gene's germline CDR1 is MGHRA and CDR2 YSYEKL. The V gene end was trimmed by 0 bases and the J gene end by 9 bases; junction bases not matched to a gene: 7.

V gene TRBV4-2 combines with J gene TRBJ1-1; TRBD1 is a possible D gene (6 bases). Germline V gives CDR1 LGHNA, CDR2 YNFKEQ. This CDR3 comprises 15 residues. The germline V and J ends were trimmed by 8 bases and 0 bases, with 16 bases remaining between them. The chain's CDR3 is CASGPGEGVNTEAFF. The CDR3 nucleotides read TGTGCCAGCGGGCCCGGGGAGGGGGTGAACACTGAAGCTTTCTTT.

The gene calls are TRBV6-6 and TRBJ2-2, with D possibly TRBD2 on 5 matching bases. Germline V CDR1 and CDR2: MNHNY, SVGAGI (reference sequence). V was trimmed by 7 bases and J by 5 bases, leaving 20 bases between them. The CDR3 runs to 16 residues. CDR3 nucleotide sequence: TGTGCCAGCACCGACTACAAGGGCCGGGAAACCGGGGAGCTGTTTTTT. Translating gives CASTDYKGRETGELFF.